This T cell receptor beta chain was recorded in a study of blood T cell repertoires in COVID-19 (dated by TCRdb to between 2020 and 2021). Concerning the study at large: The collaborator samples originated in the United States, Italy and Spain and spanned the acute and convalescent phases of COVID-19. The prospective study material was composed of cDNA or gDNA derived from T cells, B-cell-depleted T cells, or PBMCs. Subjects who had been exposed to COVID-19, were actively infected with it, or had recovered from it provided the deeply sampled blood TCRbeta repertoires that made up the dataset. Where available, HLA class I and class II types were taken from metadata supplied by the sample provider and were not determined by assay-based typing. Samples came from the ongoing ImmuneRACE study (first 160 participants) plus 1,254 subjects from 6 global collaborators. The repertoires were released in a freely available public database meant as a resource for research on the immune response to SARS-CoV-2. Nearly every sample came with metadata listing a de-identified subject ID, COVID-19 status, age in years and sex. The study at large found these results: Clinical and demographic metadata were provided uncurated, with the amount varying by source and participant.

Each collaborating institution followed its own protocols to collect whole blood in K2EDTA tubes. For TCRbeta analysis, collaborators shipped samples in one of three forms: frozen whole blood, isolated PBMCs, or DNA extracted from either of those sample types. Note on this clone: The antigen this receptor binds is unknown. Qualities for individual bases were not recorded, and no much larger clone is one base off.

TCRbeta CDR3 regions were amplified from genomic DNA by means of the immunoSEQ Assay, a bias-controlled multiplex PCR. The source study handled its data this way. The number of nucleated cells in each sample was estimated by amplification of reference gene primers within the assay. To quantify the absolute abundance of each unique TCRbeta CDR3 rearrangement, sequence reads were collapsed and filtered. Productive Simpson clonality was computed per sample as the square root of Simpson's diversity index over productive rearrangements. Drawn from immuneACCESS, this table holds only the in-frame rearrangements with V and J called that TCRdb kept. Clones are partly lost; checked studies trace under half to an unresolved V gene and leave the rest unexplained. The V and J calls and the clone size are those of that table, but D and trimming were determined from the DNA. This sample holds 110,000 to 150,000 clones; approximately 87% were observed only once. Together, the top ten hold about 4.3% of the sample.

Sequenced material: peripheral blood. The TCR was taken from a woman aged 40 to 50 with acute or convalescent COVID-19.

CDR3 sequence: CASSSWSSKNIQYF. The bases read TGTGCCAGCAGCTCATGGAGTAGCAAAAACATTCAGTACTTC. The rearrangement combines TRBV7-2 with TRBJ2-4; the D gene identity is not certain. V drops 4 bases and J drops 3 bases, leaving 10 bases in between. According to the germline V gene, CDR1 reads SGHTA and CDR2 reads FQGNSA. The CDR3 has 14 amino acids, counting the end cysteine and phenylalanine. Only the CDR3 region is kept as DNA, spanning 42 bases read in frame from base 1.